The present entry profiles one T cell receptor (beta chain) with its context. This record belongs to a study of T cell changes during pregnancy in multiple sclerosis. Clones were read by immunoSEQ multiplex PCR, and TCRdb kept only the in-frame ones, dropping some. The sample consists of more than 55,000 clones, 94% of them appearing once. Germline CDR1 SGHRS, CDR2 YFSETQ. Trimming took 3 bases from V and 9 from J, leaving 7 bases between them. There are 10 residues in the CDR3. This chain connects TRBV5-1 to TRBJ2-7, with a possible D match to TRBD2 (5 bases). Material: CD8+ T cells from peripheral blood mononuclear cells, obtained after pregnancy. The clonotype originates from a female donor with multiple sclerosis, enrolled in a pregnancy study. CDR3 protein: CASSWSGQYF. CDR3 nucleotide sequence: TGCGCCAGCAGCTGGAGCGGGCAGTACTTC. Using reference TRBV5-1 and TRBJ2-7 for the parts outside the CDR3, the full variable domain is KAGVTQTPRYLIKTRGQQVTLSCSPISGHRSVSWYQQTPGQGLQFLFEYFSETQRNKGNFPGRFSGRQFSNSRSEMNVSTLELGDSALYLCASSWSGQYFGPGTRLTVT.